Below are 18 T cell receptor beta chains sequenced from a single sample in a study of cytomegalovirus exposure and HLA in healthy donors. TCRdb keeps only in-frame clones here, not all; method: immunoSEQ multiplex PCR. The sample includes some 340,000 clones, about 90% seen only once; the top ten take approximately 1%. The sample was PBMCs. Receptors were obtained from a woman aged 25 to 39 in good health and CMV-seropositive.

The gene calls are TRBV4-1 and TRBJ2-5, with TRBD1 matching 9 bases. The germline V gene encodes CDR1 MGHRA and CDR2 YSYEKL. This CDR3 is 15 amino acids long. The J segment lost 5 bases and the V segment lost 4 bases, leaving 8 bases of the junction unmatched. The DNA for the CDR3 is TGCGCCAGCAGCCTAGGCGGGACAGGGAGCGAGACCCAGTACTTC. Its translation: CASSLGGTGSETQYF.

The chain recombines TRBV15 with TRBJ2-7; 8 nucleotides agree with TRBD1. V was pared by 2 bases and J by 3 bases, with 6 bases of the junction left unmatched. Germline loops: CDR1 LNHNV, CDR2 YYDKDF (reference sequence). The CDR3 contains 15 residues. As DNA, the CDR3 is TGTGCCACCAGCAGAAGACAGGGGTATGACTACGAGCAGTACTTC. Its translation is CATSRRQGYDYEQYF.

The genes are TRBV5-4 and TRBJ2-6, with D unresolved. CDR3 size: 15 residues. Germline values: CDR1 SGHNT, CDR2 YYREEE (reference sequence). The V gene lost 5 bases and the J gene lost 2 bases, with 11 bases spanning the gap. CDR3 amino acids: CASSLPLTGANVLTF. The CDR3 DNA reads TGTGCCAGCAGTTTGCCACTAACTGGGGCCAACGTCCTGACTTTC.

This clone was observed a handful of times. This chain uses TRBV7-9 with TRBJ2-7, with D possibly being TRBD2 (6 bases). This CDR3 contains 13 residues. Germline values: CDR1 SEHNR, CDR2 FQNEAQ (reference sequence). Trimming shortened V by 2 bases and J by 3 bases, and 8 bases separated the two germline ends. This chain's CDR3 is CASSLMRGYEQYF. In nucleotides, the CDR3 is TGTGCCAGCAGCTTAATGCGGGGCTACGAGCAGTACTTC.

The rearrangement joins TRBV6-8 to TRBJ2-3, with 7 bases fitting TRBD2. Looked up from germline, CDR1 is MNHGY and CDR2 is SAAAGT. Germline trimming cut 0 bases from V and 0 bases from J; bases unmatched to any gene: 12. The CDR3 spans 19 residues. DNA of the CDR3: TGTGCCAGCAGTTACTCGACGGCTACGGGGGGACCTAGCACAGATACGCAGTATTTT. Amino acid sequence: CASSYSTATGGPSTDTQYF.

This sequence joins TRBV6-1 and TRBJ2-1, with D possibly matching TRBD1 (6 bases). Trimming pared 11 bases from V and 8 bases from J, leaving 19 bases between. Germline V gives CDR1 MNHNS, CDR2 SASEGT. There are 13 residues in the CDR3. CDR3 sequence reads: CASCGQGYDEQFF. Here the CDR3 DNA reads TGTGCCTCCTGTGGGCAGGGGTACGATGAGCAGTTCTTC.

Written as DNA, the CDR3 is TGTGCCAGTAGTAATCCGGGAACAGATACGCAGTATTTT. Amino acids: CASSNPGTDTQYF. This sequence joins TRBV19 and TRBJ2-3; TRBD2 might be the D (5 bases). CDR3 length: 13 amino acids. CDR1 LNHDA and CDR2 SQIVND come from the germline V gene (reference sequence). The ends were cut back, 4 bases at V and 3 bases at J, with 8 bases in the middle.

This clone was found once. The CDR3 reads CATSREEALRQFF. In nucleotides, the CDR3 is TGTGCCACCAGCAGAGAGGAGGCATTAAGGCAGTTCTTC. The chain has TRBV15 and TRBJ2-1, with D tentatively TRBD2 (5 bases). CDR3 length: 13 residues. Trimming left V 0 bases short and J 12 bases short, with 12 bases between. Germline values: CDR1 LNHNV, CDR2 YYDKDF (reference sequence).

This clone was counted only a few times. The CDR3 DNA sequence: TGTGCCTGGAGTCCCTCTTTGCGGGGCTACACCTTC. Amino acid sequence: CAWSPSLRGYTF. The chain joins TRBV30 to TRBJ1-2; D unclear. Trimming pared 2 bases from V and 8 bases from J, leaving 12 bases between. The CDR3 covers 12 residues. CDR1 and CDR2 from the germline V gene are GTSNPN and SVGIG (reference sequence).

This clone appeared a single time. The V and J genes are TRBV5-1 and TRBJ1-4, with 7 bases that match TRBD1. Germline V lookup: CDR1 SGHRS, CDR2 YFSETQ. Trimming removed 5 bases from V and 5 bases from J; junction bases left unmatched: 9. The length of the CDR3 is 15 residues. The CDR3 nucleotides are TGCGCCAGCAGAGAACGGACAGGATCGAATGAAAAACTGTTTTTT. Amino acid sequence: CASRERTGSNEKLFF.

The J gene is TRBJ2-7, the V gene TRBV27; TRBD2 matches at 12 bases. V was pared by 3 bases and J by 4 bases, with 4 bases of the junction left unmatched. CDR3 length: 15 residues. CDR1 and CDR2 from the germline V gene are MNHEY and SMNVEV (reference sequence). CDR3 loop: CASSFRLAGVYEQYF. The CDR3 region has the DNA TGTGCCAGCAGTTTCAGACTAGCGGGGGTTTACGAGCAGTACTTC.

The V gene is TRBV4-3, the J gene TRBJ2-7; TRBD2 matches at 9 bases. Germline lookup yields CDR1 LGHNA and CDR2 YSLEER. The V segment lost 5 bases and the J segment 0 bases; nucleotides outside the gene matches: 5. This CDR3 region has 15 residues. The CDR3 DNA reads as TGCGCCAGCAGCTTAGAGCGGGGGGACTCCTACGAGCAGTACTTC. Residues: CASSLERGDSYEQYF.

The rearrangement joins TRBV30 to TRBJ2-2; TRBD1 aligns across 8 bases. Germline values: CDR1 GTSNPN, CDR2 SVGIG (reference sequence). This CDR3 has 15 residues. Unmatched junction bases numbered 4, after V lost 1 base and J lost 3 bases. For the CDR3, the DNA is TGTGCCTGGAGTGACCGGGACAGGTACACCGGGGAGCTGTTTTTT. Translating it yields CAWSDRDRYTGELFF.

The gene calls are TRBV7-9 and TRBJ1-2, with 9 positions matching TRBD1. V was clipped by 2 bases and J by 4 bases; unmatched bases: 8. The CDR3 spans 16 residues. CDR1 is SEHNR and CDR2 is FQNEAQ in the germline V gene (reference sequence). Written as DNA, the CDR3 is TGTGCCAGCAGCTTAAGTACAGGGGGCGGTGGCTATGGCTACACCTTC. This sequence encodes CASSLSTGGGGYGYTF.

The rearrangement joins TRBV2 to TRBJ2-7; D call uncertain. Germline values: CDR1 SNHLY, CDR2 FYNNEI. The V and J ends lost 7 bases and 7 bases respectively, with 8 bases between them. The CDR3 has 10 amino acids. The CDR3 spells CASKGKEQYF. DNA of the CDR3: TGTGCCAGCAAAGGGAAAGAGCAGTACTTC.

This sequence joins TRBV28 and TRBJ2-1; D unresolved. The CDR3 sequence is 15 residues long. With 2 bases removed from V and 0 bases from J, the gap between germline ends came to 8 bases. From germline, CDR1 is MDHEN and CDR2 SYDVKM. The CDR3 nucleotides read TGTGCCAGCAGTTTAAGGATTAGCTCCTACAATGAGCAGTTCTTC. Protein sequence: CASSLRISSYNEQFF.

The genes are TRBV30 and TRBJ2-1; maybe TRBD1 (5 bases). Per germline, CDR1 GTSNPN and CDR2 SVGIG (reference sequence). The CDR3 length is 12 residues. V lost 4 bases and J lost 4, with 8 bases in between. The chain's CDR3 is CAWTGQYNEQFF. The CDR3, as DNA: TGTGCCTGGACTGGACAATACAATGAGCAGTTCTTC.

The V gene is TRBV7-7, the J gene TRBJ2-2, with 10 positions matching TRBD2. The CDR3 spans 15 residues. Per germline, CDR1 SSHAT and CDR2 FNYEAQ (reference sequence). V gave up 5 bases and J gave up 6 bases; unmatched junction bases: 6. DNA for the CDR3: TGTGCCAGCAGCCTCAGGACTAGCGGTGCCGGGGAGCTGTTTTTT. Residues: CASSLRTSGAGELFF.